This TCR beta chain comes out of a study of shared clonotypes between healthy human individuals. Trimming stripped 5 bases from V and 5 bases from J, with 19 bases between. Germline V gene data show CDR1 as SEHNR and CDR2 as FQNEAQ (reference sequence). The CDR3 extends over 16 amino acids. Libraries were prepared by immunoSEQ multiplex PCR; TCRdb keeps only in-frame clonotypes and omits some of them. The table records about 1.1 million clones, approximately 77% of them present only once. The sequence derives from a man aged 18 to 29 in good health. Some clones in this sample may be carry-over from other donors' samples. This chain uses TRBV7-9 with TRBJ1-5; D might be TRBD1 (5 bases). Sequencing input: memory CD4+ T cells from PBMCs. Subset noted: CD45RA-negative fraction. The CDR3 nucleotides are TGTGCCAGCAGCCCCCTGGGGGGAGGATTGGATCAGCCCCAGCATTTT. The encoded protein is CASSPLGGGLDQPQHF. The whole variable domain, filled in from reference TRBV7-9 and TRBJ1-5, reads DTGVSQNPRHKITKRGQNVTFRCDPISEHNRLYWYRQTLGQGPEFLTYFQNEAQLEKSRLLSDRFSAERPKGSFSTLEIQRTEQGDSAMYLCASSPLGGGLDQPQHFGDGTRLSIL.